This T cell receptor (beta chain) appears in the sequencing data of a study of beta chain features in type 1 diabetes. This clone was found a few times. Expressed TCRB transcripts were sequenced because the isolated RNA had all been reverse transcribed beforehand. Sequencing used immunoSEQ multiplex PCR; TCRdb keeps in-frame clones, though not all of them. Of under 950,000 clones in the sample, 17% are singletons; the top ten hold 0.02% to 0.025%. The CDR3 runs to 14 residues. V shed 0 bases and J 13 bases; nucleotides not matched to a gene: 10. Per the germline V gene, CDR1 is SGHTA and CDR2 is FQGNSA.

The sequenced sample consisted of naive CD4+ T cells from blood. This sequence was found in a woman aged 18-29 years in good health. The chain joins TRBV7-2 to TRBJ2-5; 8 bases are shared with TRBD2. CDR3 amino acids: CASSLATQAGVWYF. As DNA, the CDR3 is TGTGCCAGCAGCTTAGCTACCCAAGCGGGGGTATGGTACTTC.